One and the same sample provided the 24 T cell receptor beta chains below, sequenced in a study of blood T cell repertoires in COVID-19. Profiling relied on immunoSEQ multiplex PCR, and the TCRdb table lists in-frame clones only, not all of them. The sample lists roughly 200,000 clones, around 80% occurring once. Sequenced: peripheral blood. The receptor source for this set is a human donor in a cohort sampled during active COVID-19.

This chain uses TRBV3-1 (or the pseudogene TRBV3-2) with TRBJ1-1, with no clear D. CDR1 is LGHDT and CDR2 is YNNKEL in the germline V gene (reference sequence). V lost 0 bases, J lost 4 bases, and 9 bases lay in between. The CDR3 contains 14 residues. The CDR3 region has the DNA TGTGCCAGCAGCCAAGATCACGCGGGCACTGAAGCTTTCTTT. This codes for CASSQDHAGTEAFF.

This chain links TRBV30 with TRBJ2-2, with D tentatively TRBD2 (5 bases). The CDR3 has 14 residues. With 0 bases removed from V and 7 bases from J, the gap between germline ends came to 12 bases. The germline gives CDR1 GTSNPN, CDR2 SVGIG (reference sequence). The chain's CDR3 is CAWSVRGGGGELFF. In DNA form, the CDR3 reads TGTGCCTGGAGTGTACGGGGTGGCGGCGGGGAGCTGTTTTTT.

A word on this clone: Other DNA sequences in this sample translate to the same CDR3. This chain connects TRBV30 to TRBJ2-7, with TRBD2 as a possible D gene (5 bases). Germline V gene data show CDR1 as GTSNPN and CDR2 as SVGIG (reference sequence). This CDR3 has 13 amino acids. Trimming removed 1 base at V and 1 base at J, with 8 bases between. The CDR3 region has the DNA TGTGCCTGGAGTGGTGGGAGTTCCTACGAGCAGTACTTC. It encodes CAWSGGSSYEQYF.

This chain joins TRBV10-2 and TRBJ2-6; possible D gene TRBD1, 6 bases. CDR1 and CDR2 (germline): WSHSY, SAAADI. The CDR3 runs 20 residues. V dropped 6 bases and J dropped 1 base, with 25 bases sitting between them. CDR3 sequence: CASSYPGAYDRFSGANVLTF. In DNA form, the CDR3 reads TGCGCCAGCAGCTACCCAGGAGCTTACGACAGGTTTTCTGGGGCCAACGTCCTGACTTTC.

The V and J genes are TRBV7-8 and TRBJ2-3; TRBD2 matches at 11 bases. The CDR3 sequence is 17 residues long. CDR1 is SGHVS, CDR2 FQNEAQ, per germline. The V segment lost 7 bases and the J segment 5 bases; nucleotides outside the gene matches: 14. The CDR3 region is CASNALAGGYEGDTQYF. In nucleotides, the CDR3 is TGTGCCAGCAACGCCTTAGCGGGAGGGTATGAGGGAGATACGCAGTATTTT. The entire variable domain, with the rest obtained from reference TRBV7-8 and TRBJ2-3, is as follows: GAGVSQSPRYKVAKRGQDVALRCDPISGHVSLFWYQQALGQGPEFLTYFQNEAQLDKSGLPSDRFFAERPEGSVSTLKIQRTQQEDSAVYLCASNALAGGYEGDTQYFGPGTRLTVL.

This clone has only a few counts. V and J are TRBV27 and TRBJ2-7; 7 positions match TRBD1. The V segment lost 5 bases and the J segment 2 bases; nucleotides outside the gene matches: 12. Germline CDR1 MNHEY, CDR2 SMNVEV (reference sequence). The CDR3 extends over 16 amino acids. The CDR3 nucleotides read TGTGCCAGCAGTGTTAGAAGGGCAGGGGGTCCCTACGAGCAGTACTTC. Its translation: CASSVRRAGGPYEQYF.

The rearrangement joins TRBV18 to TRBJ2-7; D remains ambiguous. The V and J ends lost 2 bases and 0 bases respectively, with 14 bases between them. Germline V gene lookup returns CDR1 KGHSH and CDR2 LQKENI. This CDR3 region has 16 residues. Here the CDR3 DNA reads TGTGCCAGCTCACCATACCCGTTAAAGAGCTCCTACGAGCAGTACTTC. This encodes CASSPYPLKSSYEQYF.

The genes are TRBV5-4 and TRBJ2-3, with D perhaps TRBD2 (6 bases). V gave up 0 bases and J gave up 6 bases, with 14 bases separating them. CDR3 length: 15 residues. The germline gives CDR1 SGHNT, CDR2 YYREEE (reference sequence). The CDR3, as DNA: TGTGCCAGCAGCTTGGAGGTCGGGAGTAGGGATACGCAGTATTTT. It codes for CASSLEVGSRDTQYF.

This clone showed up just once. The chain combines TRBV6-6 with TRBJ1-1; no firm D call. This CDR3 is 14 amino acids long. Germline V gene lookup returns CDR1 MNHNY and CDR2 SVGAGI (reference sequence). V was clipped by 5 bases and J by 1 base, with 11 bases between them. DNA of the CDR3: TGTGCCAGCAGTGACCTATGGAGGAACACTGAAGCTTTCTTT. Its protein is CASSDLWRNTEAFF.

The rearrangement links TRBV30 to TRBJ2-3; D is unresolved. This CDR3 spans 14 amino acids. The V end lost 3 bases, the J end lost 0 bases, and 10 bases lay between the germline ends. From germline, CDR1 is GTSNPN and CDR2 SVGIG (reference sequence). The chain's CDR3 is CAWRPWLSTDTQYF. The CDR3 coding sequence is TGTGCCTGGAGGCCCTGGCTGAGCACAGATACGCAGTATTTT.

The chain couples TRBV5-1 to TRBJ2-5, with 8 positions matching TRBD2. The CDR3 covers 18 residues. Germline V gives CDR1 SGHRS, CDR2 YFSETQ. V gave up 0 bases and J gave up 5 bases; unmatched junction bases: 15. CDR3 residues: CASSLAVGLEGVRETQYF. The CDR3 DNA follows: TGCGCCAGCAGCTTGGCCGTGGGACTAGAAGGGGTTCGGGAGACCCAGTACTTC.

This sequence joins TRBV13 and TRBJ2-7; 8 bases are shared with TRBD1. Unmatched junction bases numbered 11, after V lost 5 bases and J lost 2 bases. The CDR3 spans 16 residues. In germline, CDR1 is PRHDT, CDR2 FYEKMQ (reference sequence). This chain's CDR3 is CASSASGQGQAYEQYF. CDR3 bases: TGTGCCAGCAGCGCGAGCGGACAGGGACAGGCCTACGAGCAGTACTTC.

The chain couples TRBV11-2 to TRBJ2-2, with a possible D match to TRBD1 (5 bases). V lost 4 bases and J lost 7, with 19 bases in between. The germline V gene has CDR1 SGHAT and CDR2 FQNNGV. The CDR3 has 16 amino acids. CDR3 in amino acids: CASSSLFAGSGGELFF. As DNA, the CDR3 is TGTGCCAGCAGCTCCCTTTTTGCAGGGTCGGGCGGGGAGCTGTTTTTT. Supplemented by reference TRBV11-2 and TRBJ2-2, the full variable domain reads EAGVAQSPRYKIIEKRQSVAFWCNPISGHATLYWYQQILGQGPKLLIQFQNNGVVDDSQLPKDRFSAERLKGVDSTLKIQPAKLEDSAVYLCASSSLFAGSGGELFFGEGSRLTVL.

This rearrangement joins TRBV5-5 to TRBJ2-7; 8 bases line up with TRBD1. This CDR3 spans 14 amino acids. Trimming took 3 bases from V and 4 from J; bases not matched to a gene: 6. The germline CDR1 and CDR2 sequences are SGHKS and YYEKEE (reference sequence). The CDR3, as DNA: TGTGCCAGCAGCTCCCGGACAGGGCTGTACGAGCAGTACTTC. This encodes CASSSRTGLYEQYF.

For the CDR3, the DNA is TGTGCCAGCTCACCATGGACAGGGGGAACTGGGGCCAACGTCCTGACTTTC. Encoded protein: CASSPWTGGTGANVLTF. The chain joins TRBV18 to TRBJ2-6; TRBD1 matches at 10 bases. The CDR3 covers 17 residues. J was trimmed by 2 bases and V by 2 bases; bases with no gene match: 3. Germline V lookup: CDR1 KGHSH, CDR2 LQKENI.

V and J are TRBV27 and TRBJ2-7; TRBD1 agrees at 9 bases. The V gene end was trimmed by 4 bases and the J gene end by 6 bases; junction bases not matched to a gene: 4. The germline CDR1 and CDR2 sequences are MNHEY and SMNVEV (reference sequence). CDR3 size: 13 residues. The CDR3 region is CASSSRQGVEQYF. Written as DNA, the CDR3 is TGTGCCAGCAGTTCGAGACAGGGGGTCGAGCAGTACTTC.

The chain couples TRBV18 to TRBJ2-5; no definite D call. The germline CDR1 and CDR2 sequences are KGHSH and LQKENI. CDR3 length equals 13 residues. V lost 3 bases and J 1 base, leaving 6 bases between the germline ends. CDR3 in amino acids: CASSPELQETQYF. CDR3 coding DNA: TGTGCCAGCTCACCGGAGCTCCAAGAGACCCAGTACTTC.

This chain connects TRBV28 to TRBJ2-7, with D unresolved. The CDR3 sequence is 19 residues long. Between the trimmed V and J ends, which lost 2 bases and 0 bases, there was a span of 23 bases. Germline CDR1 reads MDHEN; CDR2 reads SYDVKM. This CDR3 is CASSLPGLRPTQSSYEQYF. The DNA of the CDR3 is TGTGCCAGCAGTTTACCCGGCCTCCGACCGACACAGAGCTCCTACGAGCAGTACTTC.

The count of this clone is one. The rearrangement joins TRBV7-6 to TRBJ1-1; possible D gene TRBD1, 5 bases. This CDR3 is built from 15 residues. Trimming cost V 4 bases and J 1 base, with 13 bases left between them. The germline CDR1 and CDR2 sequences are SGHVS and FNYEAQ. CDR3 residues: CASSSGRTRNTEAFF. CDR3 sequence (DNA): TGTGCCAGCAGCTCCGGAAGGACAAGGAACACTGAAGCTTTCTTT.

The CDR3 spells CASSLVVSGGKNIQYF. CDR3 DNA sequence: TGTGCCAGCAGCTTAGTTGTGTCCGGGGGGAAAAACATTCAGTACTTC. The chain links TRBV7-9 to TRBJ2-4; 7 nucleotides agree with TRBD2. CDR3 length: 16 residues. Germline V gene sequence: CDR1 SEHNR, CDR2 FQNEAQ (reference sequence). Trimming cost V 1 base and J 4 bases; bases outside gene matches: 7.

This clone was seen once. The chain has TRBV4-1 and TRBJ2-7, with 9 nucleotides matching TRBD2. Germline V gives CDR1 MGHRA, CDR2 YSYEKL. This CDR3 is 17 amino acids long. V lost 0 bases to trimming and J lost 3 bases; unmatched junction nucleotides: 9. DNA for the CDR3: TGCGCCAGCAGCCAAGAAAGAGGGACTAGCTTAGGCTACGAGCAGTACTTC. It specifies CASSQERGTSLGYEQYF.

J is TRBJ2-1 and V is TRBV18; possibly TRBD2 for D (6 bases). The CDR3 loop spans 14 amino acids. The V end was cut by 7 bases, the J end by 5 bases, with 15 bases between. Germline values: CDR1 KGHSH, CDR2 LQKENI. The CDR3 DNA is TGTGCCAGCTTTATCGGGAGACCCAACAATGAGCAGTTCTTC. Translating gives CASFIGRPNNEQFF. The full variable domain, in which reference TRBV18 and TRBJ2-1 provide the parts outside the CDR3, is NAGVMQNPRHLVRRRGQEARLRCSPMKGHSHVYWYRQLPEEGLKFMVYLQKENIIDESGMPKERFSAEFPKEGPSILRIQQVVRGDSAAYFCASFIGRPNNEQFFGPGTRLTVL.

This chain links TRBV30 with TRBJ2-2, with a weak D call TRBD2 (6 bases). V was shortened by 3 bases and J by 0 bases, with 11 bases between the two germline ends. The CDR3 extends over 15 amino acids. From germline, CDR1 is GTSNPN and CDR2 SVGIG (reference sequence). The chain's CDR3 is CAWRAGRTNTGELFF. The CDR3 DNA sequence: TGTGCCTGGAGGGCGGGACGTACGAACACCGGGGAGCTGTTTTTT.

The chain joins TRBV28 to TRBJ1-2, with D possibly TRBD1 on 6 matching bases. CDR3 length: 18 residues. CDR1 is MDHEN, CDR2 SYDVKM, per germline. The V and J ends lost 6 bases and 4 bases respectively, with 27 bases between them. CDR3 region: CASRTYSTGRESIYGYTF. CDR3 DNA sequence: TGTGCCAGCAGGACATATTCGACAGGAAGAGAAAGTATCTATGGCTACACCTTC.